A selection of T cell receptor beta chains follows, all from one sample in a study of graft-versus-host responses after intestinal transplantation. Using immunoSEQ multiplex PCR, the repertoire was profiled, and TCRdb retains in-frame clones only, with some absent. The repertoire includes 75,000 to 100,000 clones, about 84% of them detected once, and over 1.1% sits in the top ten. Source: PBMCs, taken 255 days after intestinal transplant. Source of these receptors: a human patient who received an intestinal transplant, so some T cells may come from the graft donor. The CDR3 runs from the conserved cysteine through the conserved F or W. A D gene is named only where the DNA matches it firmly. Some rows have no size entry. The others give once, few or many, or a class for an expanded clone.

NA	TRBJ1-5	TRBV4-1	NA	TGCGCCAGCAGCCAAGAATTGTTTGCGGGTGGCAATCAGCCCCAGCATTTT	CASSQELFAGGNQPQHF
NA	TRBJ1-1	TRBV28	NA	TGTGCCAGCAGTTTGTTAGCCCTGAACACTGAAGCTTTCTTT	CASSLLALNTEAFF
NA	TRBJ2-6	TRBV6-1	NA	TGTGCCAGCAGTGAAGTCCACTCTGGGGCCAACGTCCTGACTTTC	CASSEVHSGANVLTF
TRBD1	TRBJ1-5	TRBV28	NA	TGTGCCAGCAGTGGACCGGGACAGGGCAGGGGGTTTTATCAGCCCCAGCATTTT	CASSGPGQGRGFYQPQHF
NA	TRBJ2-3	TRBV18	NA	TGTGCCAGCTCACCTCTTTCCTTGCAGGGGACCACAGATACGCAGTATTTT	CASSPLSLQGTTDTQYF
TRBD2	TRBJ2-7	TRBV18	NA	TGTGCCAGCTCACCTACTAGCGGGAGTATAAGGGACCTCGCAGGCGAGCAGTACTTC	CASSPTSGSIRDLAGEQYF
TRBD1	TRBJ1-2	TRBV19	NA	TGTGCCAGTAGTCTCTCGACAGGGATGTCGGGGGTATATGGCTACACCTTC	CASSLSTGMSGVYGYTF
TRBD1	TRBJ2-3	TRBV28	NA	TGTGCCAGCAGTTTTCTGTTGGGACAGAACACAGATACGCAGTATTTT	CASSFLLGQNTDTQYF
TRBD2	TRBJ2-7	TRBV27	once	TGTGCCAGCAGTTTGGGGGAGGGCTACGAGCAGTACTTC	CASSLGEGYEQYF
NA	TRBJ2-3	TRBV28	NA	TGTGCCAGCAGCTTGGACGGATTCACAGATACGCAGTATTTT	CASSLDGFTDTQYF
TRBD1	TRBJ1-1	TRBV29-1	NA	TGCAGCGTTGAAAGGGTGGTTCCAGGGGGAACTGAAGCTTTCTTT	CSVERVVPGGTEAFF
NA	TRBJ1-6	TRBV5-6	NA	TGTGCCAGCAGCCCGGTCAGTCAGCCATCCTCACCCCTCCACTTT	CASSPVSQPSSPLHF
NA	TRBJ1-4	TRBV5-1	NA	TGCGCCAGCAGCTCTGTAGGGGCAACTAATGAAAAACTGTTTTTT	CASSSVGATNEKLFF
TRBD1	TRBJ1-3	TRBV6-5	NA	TGTGCCAGCAAGGACAGGGGAGGAAACACCATATATTTT	CASKDRGGNTIYF
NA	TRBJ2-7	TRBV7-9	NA	TGTGCCAGCAGCTTAGTCGACGAGCAGTACTTC	CASSLVDEQYF
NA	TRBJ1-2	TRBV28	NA	TGTGCCAGCAGGTTCGACGTTGGGGCCTATGGCTACACCTTC	CASRFDVGAYGYTF
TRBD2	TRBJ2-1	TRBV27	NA	TGTGCCAGCAGTTGGGTTAGCGGGTACAATGAGCAGTTCTTC	CASSWVSGYNEQFF
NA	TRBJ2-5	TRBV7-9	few	TGCTCGTCAGGCCTTTCTCAAGAGACCCAGTACTTC	CSSGLSQETQYF
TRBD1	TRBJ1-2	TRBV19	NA	TGTGCCAGTACCCATACGGACAGGGATGGCTACACCTTC	CASTHTDRDGYTF
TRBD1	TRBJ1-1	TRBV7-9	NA	TGTGCCAGCAGGCCATCCTCAGGGGGCAAGGGGACTGAAGCTTTCTTT	CASRPSSGGKGTEAFF
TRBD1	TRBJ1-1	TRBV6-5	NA	TGTGCCAGCAGTAAACAGGGGGGGACTGAAGCTTTCTTT	CASSKQGGTEAFF
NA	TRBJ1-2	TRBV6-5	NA	TGTGCCAGCAGTTACTCGGCGGAGGGGGTCCCCGGCGGCTACACCTTC	CASSYSAEGVPGGYTF
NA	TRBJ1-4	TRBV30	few	TGTGCCTGGAGTGGACAGTTAGGAGACTCAGAGGAAAAACTGTTTTTT	CAWSGQLGDSEEKLFF
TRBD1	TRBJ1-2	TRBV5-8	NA	TGTGCCAGCAGCTTTTACAGGGGAGGAATAGATGGCTACACCTTC	CASSFYRGGIDGYTF
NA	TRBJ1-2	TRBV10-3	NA	TGTGCCATCAGTGAGGCCCTTTGGGACTATGGCTACACCTTC	CAISEALWDYGYTF
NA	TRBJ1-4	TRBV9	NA	TGTGCCAGCAGCGTAGCAGGGACGGGTGAAAAACTGTTTTTT	CASSVAGTGEKLFF
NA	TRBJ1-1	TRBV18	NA	TGTGCCAGCCCCAGGGAGGGGACCCGGGGCACTGAAGCTTTCTTT	CASPREGTRGTEAFF
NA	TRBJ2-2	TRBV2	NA	TGTGCCGGCGGGACTTCCGCTAACACCGGGGAGCTGTTTTTT	CAGGTSANTGELFF
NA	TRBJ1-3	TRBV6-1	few	TGTGCCAGCAGTGAATGGGGGGGCTCTGGAAACACCATATATTTT	CASSEWGGSGNTIYF
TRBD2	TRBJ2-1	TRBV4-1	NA	TGCGCCAGCAGCCAAGATTCTAGCGGCTACAATGAGCAGTTCTTC	CASSQDSSGYNEQFF
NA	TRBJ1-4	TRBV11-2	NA	TGTGCCAGCAGGAATCACGGAAGCCTTAATGAAAAACTGTTTTTT	CASRNHGSLNEKLFF
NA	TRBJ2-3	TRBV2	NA	TGTGCCAGCAGGGGGCCGGCAGATACGCAGTATTTT	CASRGPADTQYF
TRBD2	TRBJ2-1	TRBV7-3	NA	TGTGCCAGCAGCTTCCTAGCGGGGACCTACAATGAGCAGTTCTTC	CASSFLAGTYNEQFF
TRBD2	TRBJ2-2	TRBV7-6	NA	TGTGCCAGCAGCCGGACTAGCGGGGGGTCTTCGAACACCGGGGAGCTGTTTTTT	CASSRTSGGSSNTGELFF
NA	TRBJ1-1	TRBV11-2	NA	TGTGCCAGCAGCCTGGGGCGCGGGGGGAACACTGAAGCTTTCTTT	CASSLGRGGNTEAFF
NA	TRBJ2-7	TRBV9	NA	TGTGCCAGCAGCCCATTTTCGGGCTCCTACGAGCAGTACTTC	CASSPFSGSYEQYF
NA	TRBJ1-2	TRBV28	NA	TGTGCCAGCAGTTTAGTCCGCCTTGGCGTTCGCTACACCTTC	CASSLVRLGVRYTF
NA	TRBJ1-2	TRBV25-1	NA	TGTGCCAGCAGTGAATCGGGGCCATCGGCTGGCGGCTACACCTTC	CASSESGPSAGGYTF
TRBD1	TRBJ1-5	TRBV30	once	TGTGCCTGGAGTACCAGGGGGGTTTATCAGCCCCAGCATTTT	CAWSTRGVYQPQHF
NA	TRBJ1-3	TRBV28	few	TGTGCCAGCAGTTTAAGGGTTGAGGGCGGAAACACCATATATTTT	CASSLRVEGGNTIYF
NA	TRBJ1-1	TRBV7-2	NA	TGTGCCAGCAGCTTAAGGGTAAAATCCACTGAAGCTTTCTTT	CASSLRVKSTEAFF
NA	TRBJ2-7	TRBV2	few	TGTGCCAGCAGTGGGGATCACTACGAGCAGTACTTC	CASSGDHYEQYF
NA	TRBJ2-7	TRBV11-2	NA	TGTGCCAGCAGCTTAGACAGGGGTCTCGAGCAGTACTTC	CASSLDRGLEQYF
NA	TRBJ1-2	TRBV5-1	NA	TGCGCCAGCAGCCCGGACGGGTCGTCCTATGGCTACACCTTC	CASSPDGSSYGYTF
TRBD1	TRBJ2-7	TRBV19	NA	TGTGCCAGTAGTATCGATGGACAGGGGGGCTCCTACGAGCAGTACTTC	CASSIDGQGGSYEQYF
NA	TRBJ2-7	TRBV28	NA	TGTGCCAGCAGGCAGGGTAGCTCCGAGCAGTACTTC	CASRQGSSEQYF
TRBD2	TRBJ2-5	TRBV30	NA	TGTGCCTGGAGTAGCGGGGGGGCCCAAGAGACCCAGTACTTC	CAWSSGGAQETQYF
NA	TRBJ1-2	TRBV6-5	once	TGTGCCAGCAGCCATGGATCGTTAGGAGGCTACACCTTC	CASSHGSLGGYTF
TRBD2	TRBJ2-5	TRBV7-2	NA	TGTGCCAGCAGCTTAGCCCCCGGGACTACACAAGAGACCCAGTACTTC	CASSLAPGTTQETQYF
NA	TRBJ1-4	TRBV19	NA	TGTGCCAGCGCCCCTTGGGGTCCAACTAATGAAAAACTGTTTTTT	CASAPWGPTNEKLFF
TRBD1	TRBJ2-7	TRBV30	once	TGTGCCTGGGCAGGGGGAACCTACGAGCAGTACTTC	CAWAGGTYEQYF
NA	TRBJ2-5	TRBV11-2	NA	TGTGCCAGCAGCTTAGGATGGGAGACCCAGTACTTC	CASSLGWETQYF